This T cell receptor beta chain is drawn from a study of post-analysis software for immune sequencing data. Study-level information: Recorded subtypes: relapsing-remitting, secondary progressive, progressive-relapsing; some patients unannotated.

Points from the study as a whole: The study found TRBV5-6, TRBV5-1 and TRBV20-1 among 4 or 5 TRBV segments more frequent in patients than controls. Multiple sclerosis was associated with a significant reduction in normalized Chao1 diversity relative to controls.

cDNA libraries for TCR beta contained unique molecular identifiers. cDNA molecules numbering about 480,000 came from about 1 to 10 million T cells. TCRdb used MiXCR to reprocess the PCR reads, holding one entry per CDR3 protein. The table includes about 560,000 distinct CDR3 sequences, around 40% detected once. The germline gives CDR1 SQVTM, CDR2 ANQGSEA. The CDR3 runs to 12 residues. The ends were cut back, 4 bases at V and 4 bases at J, with 11 bases in the middle. This clonotype was seen a few times. Antigen unknown. Material: blood. This sequence joins TRBV29-1 and TRBJ2-7; D unclear. The receptor was derived from a girl between 5 and 17 years old with multiple sclerosis. This chain's CDR3 is CSVVLTAYEQYF. In DNA, the CDR3 is TGCAGCGTTGTCCTAACAGCGTACGAGCAGTACTTC.